What follows are 8 T cell receptor beta chains derived from one specimen sequenced in a study of T cell responses to AZD1222 COVID-19 vaccine. Data came from immunoSEQ multiplex PCR; TCRdb stores just in-frame clones and leaves some out. The sample lists 150,000 to 200,000 clones, 85% to 95% occurring once. Sample: peripheral blood, taken on day 0 of AZD1222 vaccination. The receptor set was obtained from an adult in good health.

This rearrangement joins TRBV19 to TRBJ2-7, with 8 nucleotides matching TRBD2. The J segment lost 3 bases and the V segment lost 4 bases, leaving 5 bases of the junction unmatched. Germline-derived CDR1 and CDR2 are LNHDA and SQIVND (reference sequence). CDR3 length: 14 residues. DNA for the CDR3: TGTGCCAGTAGTACAGCGGGAGTAGGCTACGAGCAGTACTTC. It translates to CASSTAGVGYEQYF.

This clone has only one observation. The rearrangement uses TRBV27 and TRBJ1-2, with a weak D call TRBD1 (6 bases). Per the germline V gene, CDR1 is MNHEY and CDR2 is SMNVEV (reference sequence). Deletions cut 5 bases from V and 3 bases from J, with 10 bases between. This CDR3 has 13 residues. The CDR3 here is CASSPQGYYGYTF. As DNA, the CDR3 is TGTGCCAGCAGTCCACAGGGTTACTATGGCTACACCTTC.

The chain joins TRBV3-1 (or the pseudogene TRBV3-2) to TRBJ1-4, with 12 positions matching TRBD1. With V trimmed by 1 base and J by 4 bases, 7 bases remained unmatched. Germline V gene lookup returns CDR1 LGHDT and CDR2 YNNKEL (reference sequence). CDR3 size: 18 residues. The DNA of the CDR3 is TGTGCCAGCAGCCAAGCCGGGACAGGGGGCGTATATAATGAAAAACTGTTTTTT. Translation: CASSQAGTGGVYNEKLFF.

The chain employs TRBV5-1 and TRBJ2-7, with 14 bases aligning to TRBD2. The CDR3 totals 18 residues. J gave up 2 bases and V 2 bases, and 9 bases lay outside the gene matches. Germline lookup yields CDR1 SGHRS and CDR2 YFSETQ. CDR3 DNA: TGCGCCAGCAGCTTAACCGGGACTAGCGGGAGTTTTACCTACGAGCAGTACTTC. It codes for CASSLTGTSGSFTYEQYF.

This chain joins TRBV10-1 and TRBJ2-3; D might be TRBD2 (7 bases). Germline lookup yields CDR1 WNHNN and CDR2 SYGVQD (reference sequence). The CDR3 totals 13 residues. Trimming stripped 6 bases from V and 4 bases from J, with 11 bases between. The DNA of the CDR3 is TGCGCCAGCAGCCGCGGGGGCCCAGATACGCAGTATTTT. Translated: CASSRGGPDTQYF.

The chain is built from TRBV6-1 and TRBJ2-7, with D maybe TRBD2 (7 bases). Germline-derived CDR1 and CDR2 are MNHNS and SASEGT. CDR3 length: 17 amino acids. The ends were cut back, 0 bases at V and 7 bases at J, with 22 bases in the middle. CDR3 amino acids: CASSEAGGRRLSREQYF. For the CDR3, the DNA is TGTGCCAGCAGTGAAGCGGGGGGGCGAAGGCTTTCGAGGGAGCAGTACTTC.

The chain joins TRBV6-1 to TRBJ2-1; possibly TRBD1 for D (6 bases). V lost 3 bases, J lost 8 bases, and 17 bases lay in between. The CDR3 is made up of 15 amino acids. The germline gives CDR1 MNHNS, CDR2 SASEGT. The CDR3 DNA reads TGTGCCAGCAGTGACAGGGGATTATTGCACGATGAGCAGTTCTTC. This translates into CASSDRGLLHDEQFF.

The V call is TRBV14, the J call TRBJ2-7; 9 bases agree with TRBD1. The junction had 15 bases not matched to a gene; V was cut back by 4 bases and J by 2 bases. CDR1 and CDR2 (germline): SGHDN, FVKESK. This CDR3 contains 18 residues. CDR3 DNA: TGTGCCAGCAGCCCGGCGATTCACAGGGGGCCCTTTGCCTACGAGCAGTACTTC. This sequence encodes CASSPAIHRGPFAYEQYF.